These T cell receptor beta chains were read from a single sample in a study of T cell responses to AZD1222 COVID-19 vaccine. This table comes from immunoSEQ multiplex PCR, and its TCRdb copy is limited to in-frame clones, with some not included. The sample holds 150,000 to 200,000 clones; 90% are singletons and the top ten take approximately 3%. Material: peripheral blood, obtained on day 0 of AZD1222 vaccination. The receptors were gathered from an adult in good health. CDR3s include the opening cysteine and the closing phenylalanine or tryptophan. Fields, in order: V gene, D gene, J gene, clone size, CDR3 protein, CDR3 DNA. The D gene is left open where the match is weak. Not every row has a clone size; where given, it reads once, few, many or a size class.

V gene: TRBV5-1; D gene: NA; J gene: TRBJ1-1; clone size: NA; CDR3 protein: CASSLGGWTEAFF; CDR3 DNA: TGCGCCAGCAGCTTAGGGGGGTGGACTGAAGCTTTCTTT
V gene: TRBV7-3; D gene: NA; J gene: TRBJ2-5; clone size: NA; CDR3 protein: CASSSTGTVGETQYF; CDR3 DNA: TGTGCCAGCAGCTCTACAGGCACCGTTGGGGAGACCCAGTACTTC
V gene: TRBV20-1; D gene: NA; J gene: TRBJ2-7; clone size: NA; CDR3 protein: CSARDPGNF; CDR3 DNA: TGCAGTGCTAGAGATCCGGGGAACTTC
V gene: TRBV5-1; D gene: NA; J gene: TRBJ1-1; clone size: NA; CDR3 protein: CASSFGWMNTEAFF; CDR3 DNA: TGCGCCAGCAGCTTTGGTTGGATGAACACTGAAGCTTTCTTT
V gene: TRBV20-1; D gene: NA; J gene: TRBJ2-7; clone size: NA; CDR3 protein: CSASESGGGEQYF; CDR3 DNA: TGCAGTGCTAGTGAAAGCGGCGGAGGCGAGCAGTACTTC
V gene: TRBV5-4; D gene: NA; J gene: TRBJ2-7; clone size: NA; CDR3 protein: CASSLSHYEQYF; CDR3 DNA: TGTGCCAGCAGCCTGAGTCACTACGAGCAGTACTTC
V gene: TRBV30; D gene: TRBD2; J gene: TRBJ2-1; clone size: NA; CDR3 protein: CAWSVGAGGSYNEQFF; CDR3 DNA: TGTGCCTGGAGTGTTGGGGCGGGGGGTAGCTACAATGAGCAGTTCTTC
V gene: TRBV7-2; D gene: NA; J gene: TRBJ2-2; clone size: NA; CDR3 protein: CASSISDINTGELFF; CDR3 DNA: TGTGCCAGCAGCATATCGGACATTAACACCGGGGAGCTGTTTTTT
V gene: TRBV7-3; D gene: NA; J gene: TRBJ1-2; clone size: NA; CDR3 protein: CASSRDTDIYGYTF; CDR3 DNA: TGTGCCAGCAGCCGGGACACCGATATCTATGGCTACACCTTC
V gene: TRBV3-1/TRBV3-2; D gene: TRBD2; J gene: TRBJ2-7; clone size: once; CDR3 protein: CASSQPRGVSSYEQYF; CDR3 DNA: TGTGCCAGCAGCCAACCCCGGGGGGTGAGCTCCTACGAGCAGTACTTC
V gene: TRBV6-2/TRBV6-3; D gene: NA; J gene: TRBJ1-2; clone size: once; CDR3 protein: CASSYSPPSPGYTF; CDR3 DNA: TGTGCCAGCAGTTACTCCCCGCCCTCTCCTGGCTACACCTTC
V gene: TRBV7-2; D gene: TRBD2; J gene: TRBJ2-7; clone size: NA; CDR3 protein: CASSHGLGAGEQYF; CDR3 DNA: TGTGCCAGCAGCCACGGACTAGGAGCGGGCGAGCAGTACTTC
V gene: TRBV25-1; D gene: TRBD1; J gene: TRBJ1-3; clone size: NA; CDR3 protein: CASSAAVGQGGNTIYF; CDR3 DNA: TGTGCCAGCAGTGCGGCCGTGGGACAGGGTGGAAACACCATATATTTT
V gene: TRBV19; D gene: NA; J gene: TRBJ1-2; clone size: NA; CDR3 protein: CASSLTGRDGYTF; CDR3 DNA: TGTGCCAGTAGTTTGACAGGACGGGATGGCTACACCTTC
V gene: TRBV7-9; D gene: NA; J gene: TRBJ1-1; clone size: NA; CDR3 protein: CASSPTWGNTEAFF; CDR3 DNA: TGTGCCAGCAGCCCCACGTGGGGGAACACTGAAGCTTTCTTT